This record concerns one T cell receptor (beta chain) sequence. As yet, its antigen is unknown. This entry is derived from a study of shared clonotypes between healthy human individuals. Study-wide results and limits: Richness estimates generally favored naive over memory subsets.

CDR3 length: 15 amino acids. Looked up from germline, CDR1 is MNHEY and CDR2 is SVGAGI. The germline V and J ends were trimmed by 5 bases and 2 bases, with 15 bases remaining between them. For sorted subsets, approximately 200 ng DNA per replicate equaled roughly 30,000 T cell genomes. The repertoire was sequenced with immunoSEQ multiplex PCR; TCRdb's copy has only in-frame clones and lacks some. The sample holds about 590,000 clones, less than 97% seen once. Naive CD8 cells lacked CD45RO and underwent positive selection for CCR7, leaving out terminally differentiated effector memory CD45RA+ cells. This receptor was identified in a woman aged 30 to 39 in good health. The chain has TRBV6-5 and TRBJ2-5, with no clear D. The sequenced sample consisted of naive CD8+ T cells sorted from blood. The chain's CDR3 is CASSRWNGQQETQYF. As DNA, the CDR3 is TGTGCCAGCAGTAGGTGGAACGGGCAACAAGAGACCCAGTACTTC.